The subject of this entry is one T cell receptor beta chain. The antigen is not known. These data are taken from a study of T cell repertoires in cytomegalovirus infection. Study summary: Public TCR beta signatures marked donors with CMV infection and the matching HLA.

Whole-study findings and limits: Ex vivo responses were dominated by HLA-C-restricted CMV-specific TCR beta clonotypes. Cumulative public TCR beta family frequency identified CMV carriers with the relevant HLA.

TCRdb processed the reads anew with MiXCR; each CDR3 protein has one entry. The top ten hold 4.3% of the sample, which has under 350,000 distinct CDR3 sequences, over 7.5% seen once. CDR3 length: 15 residues. V dropped 6 bases and J dropped 0 bases, with 12 bases sitting between them. V is TRBV12-3 or TRBV12-4 and J is TRBJ1-5; D is undetermined. This clonotype originated in a human donor in good health (CMV status not recorded). Some clones in this sample may be carry-over from other donors' samples. Sequenced: PBMCs. CDR3 coding DNA: TGTGCCAGCAGGCCTCCAGGTTATAGCAATCAGCCCCAGCATTTT. It specifies CASRPPGYSNQPQHF.